A selection of T cell receptor beta chains follows, all from one sample in a study of a mutant IDH1 vaccine in newly diagnosed glioma. Assay: immunoSEQ multiplex PCR; the TCRdb copy retains only in-frame clones and omits some. The profile shows some 57,000 clones, more than 75% of them singletons. Antigens for these TCRs are unknown. The input for sequencing was PBMCs, taken from a glioma patient whose treatment included an IDH1 peptide vaccine. Receptors were obtained from a woman between 40 and 55 years old with glioma. Some clones in this sample may be carry-over from other donors' samples. Each CDR3 is given with its conserved first and last residue. Each record gives: V gene, D gene, clone size, J gene, CDR3 DNA, CDR3 protein. A D gene is named only where the DNA matches it firmly. Not all rows give a size; the values are once, few, many and, for expanded clones, a class.

>TRBV7-9|TRBD1|-|TRBJ2-7
TGTGCCAGCCAACCTTCCGGGACAGTCTCCTACGAGCAGTACTTC
CASQPSGTVSYEQYF
>TRBV6-6|-|-|TRBJ2-2
TGTGCCAGCAGTTTGACCACAAGTACCGGGGAGCTGTTTTTT
CASSLTTSTGELFF
>TRBV4-1|TRBD2|-|TRBJ2-5
TGCGCCAGCAGCCAAGTCGGGCTAGCGGGGGGCTTCCAAGAGACCCAGTACTTC
CASSQVGLAGGFQETQYF
>TRBV5-6|-|few|TRBJ1-5
TGTGCCAGCAGCTCCACAGAATGGGGGCAGCCCCAGCATTTT
CASSSTEWGQPQHF
>TRBV29-1|-|-|TRBJ1-2
TGCAGCGTTGAAATGGACCCTTCAATCGGGGGCTACACCTTC
CSVEMDPSIGGYTF
>TRBV9|-|-|TRBJ2-7
TGTGCCAGCAGCGACCAACAGGGCTACGAGCAGTACTTC
CASSDQQGYEQYF
>TRBV4-1|TRBD1|-|TRBJ1-5
TGCGCCAGCAGCCAAGATTGGACAGGGGTCAATCAGCCCCAGCATTTT
CASSQDWTGVNQPQHF
>TRBV7-6|TRBD1|-|TRBJ2-3
TGTGCCAGCAGCAGAAGACAGGGAGTCCTGGAGTATTTT
CASSRRQGVLEYF
>TRBV7-2|-|-|TRBJ1-5
TGTGCCAGCAGCTTAGACAATCAGCCCCAGCATTTT
CASSLDNQPQHF
>TRBV7-9|TRBD1|-|TRBJ2-7
TGTGCCAGCAGCTTAGCGTGGGACAGGGCCGAGCAGTACTTC
CASSLAWDRAEQYF
>TRBV14|TRBD1|-|TRBJ2-1
TGTGCCAGCAGCCACCGCTCGAGGGACAGCTTGGAGCAGTTCTTC
CASSHRSRDSLEQFF
>TRBV2|TRBD1|-|TRBJ1-1
TGTGCCAGCAGACAGGGGATGGCCACTGAAGCTTTCTTT
CASRQGMATEAFF
>TRBV18|-|few|TRBJ1-2
TGTGCCAGCTCACCACTACAGGTTATTGCCAACTATGGCTACACCTTC
CASSPLQVIANYGYTF
>TRBV4-1|-|-|TRBJ1-2
TGCGCCAGCAGCCACGGGGAGACGGCCCTATCATCTGGCTACACCTTC
CASSHGETALSSGYTF
>TRBV18|TRBD1|few|TRBJ1-2
TGTGCCAGCTCCTCGACAGGGCAGAGCTATGGCTACACCTTC
CASSSTGQSYGYTF
>TRBV27|-|few|TRBJ1-1
TGTGCCAGCAGTCCCTGGCCCTACGGGACTGAAGCTTTCTTT
CASSPWPYGTEAFF
>TRBV4-3|TRBD1|-|TRBJ2-7
TGCGCCAGCAGCCAGGACAGGTCCTACGAGCAGTACTTC
CASSQDRSYEQYF
>TRBV19|TRBD1|few|TRBJ1-4
TGTGCCAGTAGCCGCCGGGACAGGGATGAAAAACTGTTTTTT
CASSRRDRDEKLFF
>TRBV29-1|-|few|TRBJ2-5
TGCAGCGTTGGGGGGGACAGCTACCGGGAGACCCAGTACTTC
CSVGGDSYRETQYF
>TRBV30|TRBD2|-|TRBJ2-1
TGTGCCTGGATGGAAGGACTAGCAACCGATGAGCAGTTCTTC
CAWMEGLATDEQFF
>TRBV10-3|TRBD1|once|TRBJ2-2
TGTGCCATCAACCAGGGACAGGGGGACGCGACGAACACCGGGGAGCTGTTTTTT
CAINQGQGDATNTGELFF
>TRBV5-4|-|-|TRBJ1-2
TGTGCCAGCAGCCCCCCATATAGGGCTGGTGATGGCTACACCTTC
CASSPPYRAGDGYTF
>TRBV30|TRBD1|once|TRBJ1-2
TGTGCCTGGAGTGCACGACAGGGGGCCCTCAACTATGGCTACACCTTC
CAWSARQGALNYGYTF
>TRBV2|-|once|TRBJ1-1
TGTGCCAGCCGGGACATATGGGATGGGGACACTGAAGCTTTCTTT
CASRDIWDGDTEAFF
>TRBV25-1|-|few|TRBJ1-4
TGTGCCAGCAGAAGGGGCGAGGTCCCTAATGAAAAACTGTTTTTT
CASRRGEVPNEKLFF
>TRBV6-4|TRBD1|once|TRBJ2-2
TGTGCCAGCAGCCGGACAGGGTCGACCATTCCCACCGGGGAGCTGTTTTTT
CASSRTGSTIPTGELFF
>TRBV19|-|-|TRBJ1-1
TGTGCCAGTAGTATAGATCGAGGAGCAGTGAACACTGAAGCTTTCTTT
CASSIDRGAVNTEAFF
>TRBV5-6|-|-|TRBJ1-4
TGTGCCAGCAGCCAACGCTCTCAGGGACTTAATGAAAAACTGTTTTTT
CASSQRSQGLNEKLFF
>TRBV10-2|-|-|TRBJ2-7
TGCGCCAGCAGCGGCTACGAGCAGTACTTC
CASSGYEQYF
>TRBV4-2|TRBD1|-|TRBJ2-5
TGTGCCAGCAGCCAAGGGATAGTTAGAGGGGGACAGGGCGTCGAAGAGACCCAGTACTTC
CASSQGIVRGGQGVEETQYF
>TRBV4-1|TRBD2|-|TRBJ2-1
TGCGCCAGCAGCCAAGGCGGGGGGCGGGGGCCTTTGCTTGAGCAGTTCTTC
CASSQGGGRGPLLEQFF
>TRBV7-9|TRBD1|-|TRBJ1-2
TGTGCCAGCAGATCCGGACAGGGGGTGGATGGCTACACCTTC
CASRSGQGVDGYTF
>TRBV4-3|-|-|TRBJ2-3
TGCGCCAGCAGCCAAGGGCCCGGGCCTCGCACAGATACGCAGTATTTT
CASSQGPGPRTDTQYF
>TRBV7-2|TRBD1|-|TRBJ2-5
TGTGCCAGCAGCCCAAGGACAGGGGGATCCCAAGAGACCCAGTACTTC
CASSPRTGGSQETQYF
>TRBV6-1|-|-|TRBJ2-7
TGTGCCAGCAGTGAAGGCTACGAGCAGTACTTC
CASSEGYEQYF
>TRBV7-9|-|-|TRBJ1-1
TGTGCCAGCAGCTTAATTGGGGCAGTGAACACTGAAGCTTTCTTT
CASSLIGAVNTEAFF
>TRBV7-6|-|-|TRBJ1-1
TGTGCCAGCAGCTTAGAGCCCGATCTGAACACTGAAGCTTTCTTT
CASSLEPDLNTEAFF
>TRBV28|TRBD1|-|TRBJ2-7
TGTGCCAGCAGTTTATCAGGGGGCGGCGAGCAGTACTTC
CASSLSGGGEQYF
>TRBV27|-|once|TRBJ2-1
TGTGCCAGCAGTTCCTCCGCGGGGGAGCAGTTCTTC
CASSSSAGEQFF
>TRBV25-1|-|-|TRBJ1-2
TGTGCCAGCAGTGAAGAGGGCCCGGCGGGGTATGGCTACACCTTC
CASSEEGPAGYGYTF
>TRBV5-1|-|medium-sized|TRBJ1-5
TGCGCCAGCAGCTTGGAGGGGGTGAAGAATCAGCCCCAGCATTTT
CASSLEGVKNQPQHF
>TRBV29-1|-|-|TRBJ1-2
TGCAGCGTTGATCACCAACACCCCTTC
CSVDHQHPF